This TCR beta chain was sequenced for a study of graft-versus-host responses after intestinal transplantation. Study-level background: Multivisceral, liver-intestinal, or isolated intestinal grafts went to recipients.

This clone was seen only a few times. Its antigen is not identified. Looked up from germline, CDR1 is SGHRS and CDR2 is YFSETQ. CDR3 length: 12 amino acids. Trimming removed 4 bases from V and 5 bases from J; junction bases left unmatched: 2. Data came from immunoSEQ multiplex PCR; TCRdb stores just in-frame clones and leaves some out. The sample yields about 91,000 clones, less than 95% seen once. The sequences come from unstimulated CD4+ T cells sorted from spleen or lymph node cells, collected before transplant. The gene calls are TRBV5-1 and TRBJ2-7; the match to TRBD1 covers 8 bases. This TCR came from a human donor who was the organ donor for an intestinal transplant. CDR3 sequence reads: CASSRQGNEQYF. The DNA for the CDR3 is TGCGCCAGCAGCCGACAGGGGAACGAGCAGTACTTC.